This T cell receptor (beta chain) was observed in a study of Graves' ophthalmopathy and Graves' hyperthyroidism. Study overall: Peripheral blood was collected at initial diagnosis, before any treatment. Regarding the study as a whole: Among thyroid clonotypes expanded above 0.001 frequency, most also appeared in blood. A classifier, a 13-signature model, separated ophthalmopathy from stable hyperthyroidism with approximately 88% sensitivity and about 83% specificity.

Other autoimmune disease, uncontrolled infection, pregnancy and lactation led to exclusion. V was cut by 0 bases and J by 5 bases, with 8 bases left in between. Germline V lookup: CDR1 DFQATT, CDR2 SNEGSKA (reference sequence). The CDR3 extends over 14 amino acids. This clonotype was picked up a small number of times. The antigen remains unidentified. Amplification from RNA transcripts yielded the TCR beta CDR3 regions. The first-round RT-PCR employed HTBI primers together with the Qiagen OneStep RT-PCR kit. A multiplex PCR was then performed as the second round. TCRdb re-called the multiplex PCR reads with MiXCR, one entry per CDR3 protein. The table includes 300,000 to 500,000 distinct CDR3 sequences, approximately 15% detected once.

V is TRBV20-1 and J is TRBJ1-6, with D hard to call. The material sequenced was peripheral blood. The source is a woman aged 18-29 years with stable Graves' hyperthyroidism. The CDR3 region has the DNA TGCAGTGCTAGAGATCCGGCAGATAATTCACCCCTCCACTTT. This translates into CSARDPADNSPLHF.